One sample yielded the 9 T cell receptor beta chains listed below, sequenced in a study of TIL therapy for anti-PD-1-resistant metastatic lung cancer. Specified time point: pre-treatment sample, taken before nivolumab and TIL therapy. Tumor tissue came from excised metastases, mostly pleural nodules or supraclavicular lymph nodes. The libraries were made with immunoSEQ v3. This table comes from immunoSEQ multiplex PCR, and its TCRdb copy is limited to in-frame clones, with some not included. The table lists more than 90,000 clones, approximately 65% of them singletons, with over 9.5% in the top ten. Sequenced material: tumor tissue, taken at baseline. The receptors were sampled from a person aged 30 to 80 with non-small cell lung cancer.

This clone was observed a few times. This chain links TRBV5-4 with TRBJ2-5, with TRBD1 matching over 8 bases. Germline loops: CDR1 SGHNT, CDR2 YYREEE (reference sequence). The CDR3 extends over 14 amino acids. The V segment lost 4 bases and the J segment 4 bases; nucleotides outside the gene matches: 6. The chain's CDR3 is CASSTPGQVETQYF. DNA of the CDR3: TGTGCCAGCAGCACACCGGGACAGGTAGAGACCCAGTACTTC.

This chain links TRBV5-1 with TRBJ1-4, with TRBD1 as a possible D gene (5 bases). The V end was cut by 1 base, the J end by 7 bases, with 14 bases between. Looked up from germline, CDR1 is SGHRS and CDR2 is YFSETQ. The CDR3 length is 15 residues. The CDR3 nucleotides are TGCGCCAGCAGCTTGACGGCCAGGGTGGGTGAAAAACTGTTTTTT. Amino acid sequence: CASSLTARVGEKLFF.

In this sample, this clone turned up a few times. The V call is TRBV30, the J call TRBJ1-1; D unresolved. V was clipped by 0 bases and J by 1 base, with 6 bases between them. The germline V gene has CDR1 GTSNPN and CDR2 SVGIG (reference sequence). The CDR3 spans 13 residues. CDR3 nucleotides: TGTGCCTGGAGTGTAAACAGGAACACTGAAGCTTTCTTT. It yields the protein CAWSVNRNTEAFF.

CDR3 residues: CATSRDRELYNSPLHF. The CDR3 DNA reads TGTGCCACCAGCAGAGATAGGGAACTGTATAATTCACCCCTCCACTTT. J is TRBJ1-6 and V is TRBV15; D unclear. V gave up 0 bases and J gave up 4 bases, with 10 bases separating them. CDR3 length: 16 residues. CDR1 is LNHNV and CDR2 is YYDKDF in the germline V gene (reference sequence).

V is TRBV29-1 and J is TRBJ1-1; D unresolved. This CDR3 region has 13 residues. The V end was cut by 4 bases, the J end by 2 bases, with 11 bases between. CDR1 and CDR2 (germline): SQVTM, ANQGSEA. Here the CDR3 reads CSVGKAVNTEAFF. The DNA of the CDR3 is TGCAGCGTTGGGAAGGCGGTCAACACTGAAGCTTTCTTT.

The chain links TRBV27 to TRBJ1-3, with D unclear. The germline V gene encodes CDR1 MNHEY and CDR2 SMNVEV (reference sequence). This CDR3 has 15 residues. Between the trimmed V and J ends, which lost 5 bases and 0 bases, there was a span of 11 bases. CDR3 coding DNA: TGTGCCAGCAGTCTCCCGGATCTCTCTGGAAACACCATATATTTT. As protein: CASSLPDLSGNTIYF.

This clone has only one observation. This chain links TRBV18 with TRBJ1-4; D is possibly TRBD1 (5 bases). Trimming shortened V by 3 bases and J by 6 bases, and 11 bases separated the two germline ends. Per germline, CDR1 KGHSH and CDR2 LQKENI. CDR3 size: 14 residues. Here the CDR3 DNA reads TGTGCCAGCTCACCCGGGGCTTTTGATGAAAAACTGTTTTTT. It yields the protein CASSPGAFDEKLFF.

The chain employs TRBV12-2 and TRBJ2-1; no check of the table's D call, TRBD2, against the DNA was made. TRBV12-2 is a recognized pseudogene. This CDR3 is built from 19 residues. CDR3 loop: CASRLGGLGRLERINEQFF. The CDR3, as DNA: TGTGCAAGTCGCTTAGGAGGCTTGGGTAGACTAGAAAGAATCAATGAGCAGTTCTTC.

V is TRBV7-3 and J is TRBJ1-1; D call uncertain. The V end lost 5 bases, the J end lost 1 base, and 8 bases lay between the germline ends. CDR3 length: 13 amino acids. Per germline, CDR1 SGHTA and CDR2 FQGTGA. CDR3 DNA sequence: TGTGCCAGCAGCCGGGGTCAGAACACTGAAGCTTTCTTT. Translation: CASSRGQNTEAFF.